A single TCR beta chain is shown here with its context. What it recognizes is unknown. This sample was included in a study of T cell responses to AZD1222 COVID-19 vaccine. Study-level results: Within unmutated variant regions lay the reported targets of nearly half of spike-specific TCRs.

The protocol was immunoSEQ multiplex PCR, while the TCRdb copy is restricted to in-frame clones and leaves out a portion. The sample records about 39,000 clones, approximately 88% being singletons. The CDR3 loop spans 13 amino acids. Trimming removed 6 bases at V and 2 bases at J, with 11 bases between. The starting material was peripheral blood, obtained 28 days after the second dose of the MenACWY control vaccine. The chain couples TRBV12-3 or TRBV12-4 to TRBJ2-7; D is undetermined. The receptor comes from an adult who received the MenACWY meningococcal vaccine as a control. CDR3 amino acids: CASSSGRAYEQYF. CDR3 DNA: TGTGCCAGCAGCTCGGGCCGAGCCTACGAGCAGTACTTC.